The clone carrying this TCR beta chain was seen many times. TCRdb fed the RT-PCR reads into MiXCR, producing one record per CDR3 protein. Of approximately 720,000 distinct CDR3 sequences listed, 14% are singletons. This TCR came from a female donor in good health, serving as a healthy control. Sample: memory CD4+ T cells from blood.

The CDR3 bases are TGCGCCAGCAGCCAAGATCAAGTAGGGGCCTATGGCTACACCTTC. This encodes CASSQDQVGAYGYTF. This chain connects TRBV4-3 to TRBJ1-2; TRBD1 is a possible D gene (5 bases). This CDR3 is 15 amino acids long. Germline V gene lookup returns CDR1 LGHNA and CDR2 YSLEER. The V end was cut by 0 bases, the J end by 4 bases, with 12 bases between.